A single sample is the source of the 2 T cell receptor beta chains below, sequenced in a study of graft-versus-host responses after intestinal transplantation. No antigen has been identified for these receptors. Clones were sequenced by immunoSEQ multiplex PCR, and TCRdb holds only the in-frame ones, with some missing. The sample lists over 45,000 clones; more than 80% were seen once. The sequencing used unstimulated CD4+ T cells sorted from spleen or lymph node cells, collected before transplant. The receptors here all came from a human donor who was the organ donor for an intestinal transplant.

CDR3 amino acids: CASSGGFLAGSYNEQFF. The CDR3 nucleotides read TGTGCCAGTAGTGGGGGGTTTCTAGCGGGCTCCTACAATGAGCAGTTCTTC. The J gene is TRBJ2-1, the V gene TRBV19; the match to TRBD2 covers 8 bases. This CDR3 spans 17 amino acids. V was clipped by 5 bases and J by 0 bases; unmatched bases: 9. Germline loops: CDR1 LNHDA, CDR2 SQIVND (reference sequence).

The chain couples TRBV5-1 to TRBJ2-7, with D maybe TRBD1 (5 bases). Trimming cost V 4 bases and J 0 bases, with 14 bases left between them. Looked up from germline, CDR1 is SGHRS and CDR2 is YFSETQ. The CDR3 runs to 15 residues. DNA for the CDR3: TGCGCCAGCAGCCTTGACAGTTCGAGCTCCTACGAGCAGTACTTC. Amino acids: CASSLDSSSSYEQYF.